This T cell receptor beta chain was identified in a study of T cell repertoires in cytomegalovirus infection. Study details: The public TCR beta signatures pointed to both CMV infection and matching HLA type.

The CDR3 extends over 12 amino acids. Germline V CDR1 and CDR2: DFQATT, SNEGSKA (reference sequence). V was trimmed by 3 bases and J by 5 bases, leaving 10 bases between them. In this sample, this clonotype turned up a few times. Its antigen is unknown. TCRdb redid the calling of the reads with MiXCR, one entry per CDR3 protein. The sample has more than 85,000 distinct CDR3 sequences; 16% are singletons. Regarding the study as a whole: The cumulative frequency of public TCR beta families identified carriers of CMV plus the relevant HLA. There were HLA-C-restricted CMV-specific TCR beta clonotypes dominating the ex vivo response.

The clonotype was recovered from a human donor in good health (CMV status not recorded). Some clones in this sample may be carry-over from other donors' samples. Material: PBMCs. J is TRBJ2-5 and V is TRBV20-1; D is undetermined. In nucleotides, the CDR3 is TGCAGTGCTAGCCCTAGAAGTGAGACCCAGTACTTC. This codes for CSASPRSETQYF.